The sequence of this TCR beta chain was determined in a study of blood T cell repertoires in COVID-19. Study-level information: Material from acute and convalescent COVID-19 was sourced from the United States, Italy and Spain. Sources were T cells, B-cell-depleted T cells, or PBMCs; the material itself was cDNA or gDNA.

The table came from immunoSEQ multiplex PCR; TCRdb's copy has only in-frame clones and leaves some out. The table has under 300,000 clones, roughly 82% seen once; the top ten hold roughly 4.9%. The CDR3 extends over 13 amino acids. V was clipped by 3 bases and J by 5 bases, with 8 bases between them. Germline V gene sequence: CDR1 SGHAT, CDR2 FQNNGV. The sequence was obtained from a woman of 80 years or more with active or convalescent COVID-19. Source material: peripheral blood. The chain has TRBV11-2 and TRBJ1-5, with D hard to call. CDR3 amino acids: CASSFVLDQPQHF. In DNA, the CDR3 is TGTGCCAGCAGCTTCGTTCTAGATCAGCCCCAGCATTTT.